The next 17 T cell receptor beta chains were all read from a single sample in a study of T cell responses to AZD1222 COVID-19 vaccine. Clones were read by immunoSEQ multiplex PCR, and TCRdb kept only the in-frame ones, dropping some. The sample has roughly 120,000 clones, over 80% seen once; the top ten hold approximately 8%. The specimen was peripheral blood, collected 28 days after the second AZD1222 dose. The origin of the receptors is an adult who received the AZD1222 COVID-19 vaccine.

The V and J genes are TRBV27 and TRBJ1-2; the D is unclear. V was trimmed by 2 bases and J by 8 bases, leaving 21 bases between them. In germline, CDR1 is MNHEY, CDR2 SMNVEV (reference sequence). The CDR3 covers 16 residues. Here the CDR3 reads CASSLDSQVTASGYTF. The CDR3 DNA is TGTGCCAGCAGTTTAGATTCGCAAGTTACCGCGAGCGGCTACACCTTC.

This chain joins TRBV5-4 and TRBJ2-1; 7 nucleotides align to TRBD2. Germline V lookup: CDR1 SGHNT, CDR2 YYREEE (reference sequence). CDR3 length: 19 residues. V lost 4 bases and J lost 6; bases outside the gene matches: 22. As DNA, the CDR3 is TGTGCCAGCAGCCCTACTCTCCTCTTTGCGGGAGAGGGCGGCAATGAGCAGTTCTTC. Protein product: CASSPTLLFAGEGGNEQFF.

J is TRBJ1-1 and V is TRBV5-4; TRBD1 matches at 10 bases. Per the germline V gene, CDR1 is SGHNT and CDR2 is YYREEE (reference sequence). J was trimmed by 7 bases and V by 4 bases; bases with no gene match: 10. CDR3 length: 15 amino acids. The CDR3 nucleotides read TGTGCCAGCAGCACACCCGGACAGGGGGTGGTTGAAGCTTTCTTT. Protein: CASSTPGQGVVEAFF.

The chain carries TRBV28 and TRBJ2-1, with TRBD2 identical over 13 bases. CDR3 length: 18 amino acids. Per germline, CDR1 MDHEN and CDR2 SYDVKM. The trim removed 3 bases at V and 1 base at J, leaving 6 bases unmatched. This CDR3 is CASSFGLAGELSYNEQFF. Here the CDR3 DNA reads TGTGCCAGCAGTTTTGGACTAGCGGGAGAACTATCCTACAATGAGCAGTTCTTC.

The rearrangement joins TRBV6-2 or TRBV6-3 to TRBJ2-1; 10 nucleotides match TRBD2. The trim removed 2 bases at V and 1 base at J, leaving 11 bases unmatched. CDR3 size: 19 residues. The V gene's germline CDR1 is MNHEY and CDR2 SVGEGT. The CDR3 reads CASSYDPPPSGGSYNEQFF. The CDR3 DNA reads as TGTGCCAGCAGTTACGACCCCCCCCCTAGCGGGGGTTCCTACAATGAGCAGTTCTTC.

V is TRBV14 and J is TRBJ1-6; D call uncertain. V was cut by 6 bases and J by 8 bases, with 14 bases left in between. The CDR3 consists of 14 residues. CDR1 and CDR2 from the germline V gene are SGHDN and FVKESK. CDR3 in amino acids: CASSLSAVDSPLHF. CDR3 in DNA: TGTGCCAGCAGTCTTTCGGCAGTTGATTCACCCCTCCACTTT.

The chain is built from TRBV6-5 and TRBJ2-7, with 7 bases that match TRBD2. Per germline, CDR1 MNHEY and CDR2 SVGAGI. Losses at the gene ends were 10 bases for V and 1 base for J; bases not matched to a gene: 4. The CDR3 is 12 amino acids. CDR3 in DNA: TGTGCCACCAAGCGGGGTTCCTACGAGCAGTACTTC. Its protein product is CATKRGSYEQYF.

With regard to this clone: Other DNA sequences in the sample encode the same CDR3. The chain uses TRBV10-1 and TRBJ1-5, with TRBD1 as a possible D gene (5 bases). Germline lookup yields CDR1 WNHNN and CDR2 SYGVQD (reference sequence). This CDR3 is 12 amino acids long. The V and J ends lost 2 bases and 7 bases respectively, with 6 bases between them. CDR3 in amino acids: CASSEGTQPQHF. The DNA for the CDR3 is TGCGCCAGCAGTGAGGGGACCCAGCCCCAGCATTTT.

The gene calls are TRBV28 and TRBJ2-5; D ambiguous. V was pared by 8 bases and J by 5 bases, with 12 bases between. The CDR3 is made up of 12 amino acids. The germline CDR1 and CDR2 sequences are MDHEN and SYDVKM. Here the CDR3 reads CASAPSLETQYF. Written as DNA, the CDR3 is TGTGCCAGCGCCCCGAGTTTGGAGACCCAGTACTTC.

This chain connects TRBV2 to TRBJ2-5, with 9 bases lining up with TRBD2. The germline CDR1 and CDR2 sequences are SNHLY and FYNNEI. V dropped 5 bases and J dropped 3; count of bases not matched to a gene: 7. The CDR3 covers 15 residues. CDR3 protein: CASSPRAGGEETQYF. The CDR3 nucleotides read TGTGCCAGCAGTCCAAGAGCGGGGGGAGAAGAGACCCAGTACTTC.

The V and J genes are TRBV6-5 and TRBJ1-1, with D possibly being TRBD1 (6 bases). The CDR3 runs 13 residues. CDR1 and CDR2 (germline): MNHEY, SVGAGI. The CDR3 is CAAGRGVNTEAFF. CDR3 coding DNA: TGTGCGGCGGGTAGGGGGGTGAACACTGAAGCTTTCTTT.

The chain links TRBV28 to TRBJ1-6; 7 bases align to TRBD1. The CDR3 loop spans 15 amino acids. Trimming removed 3 bases from V and 7 bases from J; junction bases left unmatched: 6. Per the germline V gene, CDR1 is MDHEN and CDR2 is SYDVKM. In DNA, the CDR3 is TGTGCCAGCAGTTTCTCTCGACAGGGCAATTCACCCCTCCACTTT. Protein product: CASSFSRQGNSPLHF. The whole variable domain, remainder taken from reference TRBV28 and TRBJ1-6, is DVKVTQSSRYLVKRTGEKVFLECVQDMDHENMFWYRQDPGLGLRLIYFSYDVKMKEKGDIPEGYSVSREKKERFSLILESASTNQTSMYLCASSFSRQGNSPLHFGNGTRLTVT.

This sequence joins TRBV9 and TRBJ2-2; possibly TRBD1 for D (6 bases). The CDR3 is made up of 16 amino acids. Per the germline V gene, CDR1 is SGDLS and CDR2 is YYNGEE. V was clipped by 2 bases and J by 1 base, with 12 bases between them. CDR3 DNA sequence: TGTGCCAGCAGCGTTCAAGGCAGGGGGAACACCGGGGAGCTGTTTTTT. This sequence encodes CASSVQGRGNTGELFF.

The genes are TRBV5-1 and TRBJ1-1; D is undetermined. Germline V gene data show CDR1 as SGHRS and CDR2 as YFSETQ. This CDR3 has 17 amino acids. Trimming left V 1 base short and J 0 bases short, with 16 bases between. The CDR3 loop is CASSLFTTGGMNTEAFF. The DNA for the CDR3 is TGCGCCAGCAGCTTGTTTACGACGGGTGGGATGAACACTGAAGCTTTCTTT. Drawing the rest from reference TRBV5-1 and TRBJ1-1, the complete variable domain is KAGVTQTPRYLIKTRGQQVTLSCSPISGHRSVSWYQQTPGQGLQFLFEYFSETQRNKGNFPGRFSGRQFSNSRSEMNVSTLELGDSALYLCASSLFTTGGMNTEAFFGQGTRLTVV.

This chain links TRBV2 with TRBJ2-7; 10 bases line up with TRBD2. Germline CDR1 SNHLY, CDR2 FYNNEI. V was clipped by 10 bases and J by 2 bases; unmatched bases: 14. The CDR3 runs to 16 residues. The CDR3 DNA reads TGTGCCAACAGCATGGGGGAGGGACTAGCGCCCTACGAGCAGTACTTC. It codes for CANSMGEGLAPYEQYF. The full variable domain, with the rest looked up from reference TRBV2 and TRBJ2-7, is EPEVTQTPSHQVTQMGQEVILRCVPISNHLYFYWYRQILGQKVEFLVSFYNNEISEKSEIFDDQFSVERPDGSNFTLKIRSTKLEDSAMYFCANSMGEGLAPYEQYFGPGTRLTVT.

The rearrangement links TRBV5-1 to TRBJ2-7; maybe TRBD1 (6 bases). V lost 0 bases, J lost 2 bases, and 12 bases lay in between. This CDR3 comprises 15 residues. Per germline, CDR1 SGHRS and CDR2 YFSETQ. The DNA for the CDR3 is TGCGCCAGCAGCTTGGTGACAGGCCGAACCTACGAGCAGTACTTC. Amino acids: CASSLVTGRTYEQYF. Variable domain in full (rest from reference TRBV5-1 and TRBJ2-7): KAGVTQTPRYLIKTRGQQVTLSCSPISGHRSVSWYQQTPGQGLQFLFEYFSETQRNKGNFPGRFSGRQFSNSRSEMNVSTLELGDSALYLCASSLVTGRTYEQYFGPGTRLTVT.

The chain is built from TRBV5-1 and TRBJ1-2, with D possibly TRBD1 on 5 matching bases. Trimming removed 4 bases at V and 7 bases at J, with 14 bases between. This CDR3 contains 13 residues. Germline V gene sequence: CDR1 SGHRS, CDR2 YFSETQ. The CDR3 protein is CASSIAGTGGYTF. CDR3 nucleotide sequence: TGCGCCAGCAGCATTGCCGGGACCGGTGGCTACACCTTC.